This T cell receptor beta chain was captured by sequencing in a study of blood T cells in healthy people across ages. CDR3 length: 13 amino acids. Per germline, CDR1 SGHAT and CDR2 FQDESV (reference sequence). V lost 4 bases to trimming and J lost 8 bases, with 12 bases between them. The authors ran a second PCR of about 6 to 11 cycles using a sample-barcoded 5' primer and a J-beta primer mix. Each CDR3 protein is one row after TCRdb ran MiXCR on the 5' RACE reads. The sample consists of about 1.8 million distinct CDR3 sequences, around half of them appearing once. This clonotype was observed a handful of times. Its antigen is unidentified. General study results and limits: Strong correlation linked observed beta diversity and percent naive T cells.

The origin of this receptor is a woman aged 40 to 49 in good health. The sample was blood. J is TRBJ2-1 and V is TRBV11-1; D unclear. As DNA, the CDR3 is TGTGCCAGCAGCTCCCGCGGTCGGGATGAGCAGTTCTTC. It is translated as CASSSRGRDEQFF. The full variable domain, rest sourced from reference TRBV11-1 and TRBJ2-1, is EAEVAQSPRYKITEKSQAVAFWCDPISGHATLYWYRQILGQGPELLVQFQDESVVDDSQLPKDRFSAERLKGVDSTLKIQPAELGDSAMYLCASSSRGRDEQFFGPGTRLTVL.